Detailed here is one T cell receptor beta chain. A few counts support this clonotype. This receptor's antigen is unknown. No base quality values were provided; no much bigger clone lies one nucleotide off. Sequencing took place on an Illumina HiSeq 2500. Quantitative 5'-RACE with molecular barcodes was used to prepare TCR beta libraries. Per the authors' processing: A new computational method based on a probabilistic model of VDJ rearrangement was used to identify disease-linked TCR variants. TCRdb reworked the public reads: Q25 trimming with fastp, MiXCR clone assembly, productive beta chains retained. One record per CDR3 amino acid sequence lists the most common genes and DNA. The V and J calls come from TCRdb's annotation, not from the publication. For this sample the table gives about 540,000 distinct CDR3 sequences, of which about an eighth were detected only once. The ten largest clonotypes hold under 7.5% of the sample.

This record comes from a study of CD8 T cells in ankylosing spondylitis (dated by TCRdb to 2017 to 2019). About the study as a whole: To find TCR variants linked to disease, the study profiled T cell receptor beta repertoires in ankylosing spondylitis patients and healthy donors. Samples of peripheral blood were taken, and for ankylosing spondylitis patients, synovial fluid was collected as well. In total, the full study cohort was made up of approximately 99 healthy donors and about two dozen ankylosing spondylitis patients.

The CDR3 covers 15 residues, taking in both the cysteine and the phenylalanine. Only the CDR3 part of the read is kept: 45 bases, read in frame from the first base. Relative to germline, V is 1 base shorter and J is 4 bases shorter, with 13 bases between their ends. CDR1 and CDR2 are read off the germline V gene as KGHSY and FQNENV. General conclusions and limits of the study: Blood from ankylosing spondylitis patients appeared to be characterized by a TCR beta motif made up of fewer than ten highly homologous amino acid variants. The disease-linked clones had a CD8+ phenotype and were found at relatively low frequencies in peripheral blood. Some of the motif variants had been reported before in the synovial fluid and blood of reactive arthritis patients, a finding that suggests common disease-initiation mechanisms. The disease-linked clones were reported as significantly enriched in matched synovial fluid samples from ankylosing spondylitis patients.

Specimen: blood, either unsorted or a sorted T cell fraction (not recorded which). This clonotype originated in a male donor with ankylosing spondylitis. This receptor chain uses TRBV16 and TRBJ1-1, with a tentative D gene TRBD1 over 5 matching bases. The CDR3 region: CASSQFITRGTEAFF. The base sequence is TGTGCCAGCAGCCAATTCATCACAAGGGGCACTGAAGCTTTCTTT. The full variable domain, with segments outside the CDR3 supplied by the reference TRBV16 and TRBJ1-1 proteins, appears as GEEVAQTPKHLVRGEGQKAKLYCAPIKGHSYVFWYQQVLKNEFKFLISFQNENVFDETGMPKERFSAKCLPNSPCSLEIQATKLEDSAVYFCASSQFITRGTEAFFGQGTRLTVV.